This T cell receptor (beta chain) stems from a study of blood T cells in healthy people across ages. Findings and limits, study-wide: Diversity estimates drawn from one million T cells were deemed underestimates. Percentage of naive T cells showed a strong correlation with TCR beta diversity.

Alongside a J-beta primer mix, a sample-barcoded 5' primer served in a second PCR lasting about 6 to 11 cycles. TCRdb reprocessed the 5' RACE reads with MiXCR, giving one entry per CDR3 protein. The sample holds roughly 1.5 million distinct CDR3 sequences, roughly 43% seen once. Every donor provided around 9.3 milliliters of peripheral blood. Per sample, a minimum of 6.5 million PBMCs were isolated. In germline, CDR1 is LGHNA, CDR2 YNFKEQ. This CDR3 contains 17 residues. A word on this clonotype: Its antigen is undetermined.

The chain carries TRBV4-2 and TRBJ2-5; 7 bases fit TRBD2. The tail of the sequence fits TRBJ2-7 better, so the J call may be wrong. Sequencing was done on a sample of blood. The sequence was obtained from a woman aged 18-29 years in good health. DNA of the CDR3: TGTGCCAGCAGCCAAGATCAGCGGGACTTGACTTCCTACGAGCAGTACTTC. It is translated as CASSQDQRDLTSYEQYF.